This T cell receptor (beta chain) was identified in a study of blood T cells in healthy people across ages. Alongside a J-beta primer mix, a sample-barcoded 5' primer served in a second PCR lasting about 7 to 12 cycles. Each cDNA molecule was tagged by a template-switch adaptor that had 12 random nucleotides. TCRdb used MiXCR to reprocess the 5' RACE reads, holding one entry per CDR3 protein. Among 700,000 to 950,000 distinct CDR3 sequences listed, roughly 64% were seen once. Unmatched junction bases numbered 6, after V lost 3 bases and J lost 4 bases. Germline values: CDR1 SEHNR, CDR2 FQNEAQ (reference sequence). This CDR3 comprises 15 residues. Every donor provided roughly 10 milliliters of peripheral blood. The study's findings and limits: Per-million-T-cell TCR beta diversity fell roughly linearly with age. Investigators treated diversity estimates from one million T cells as underestimates.

The sample holds a few counts of this clonotype. Its target is not known. What was sequenced was blood. The chain recombines TRBV7-9 with TRBJ2-3; 8 nucleotides agree with TRBD1. The source is a man aged 25-40 years in good health. The CDR3 DNA sequence: TGTGCCAGCAGCTTTTCACAGGGGGTGTCAGATACGCAGTATTTT. The encoded protein is CASSFSQGVSDTQYF.